This T cell receptor (beta chain) is drawn from a study of OX40 agonist ivuxolimab in advanced cancers. About the research overall: Dose-escalation cases comprised hepatocellular carcinoma, melanoma, renal cell or head and neck cancer.

Profiled with immunoSEQ multiplex PCR; TCRdb holds only in-frame clones, not every one. In the table there are 65,000 to 95,000 clones, roughly 83% of which are singletons. After removal of 3 bases from V and 4 bases from J, the junction contained 5 bases not matched to a gene. The germline V gene has CDR1 SGHDT and CDR2 YYEEEE. This CDR3 has 15 residues. V is TRBV5-6 and J is TRBJ2-1; 9 bases are a match to TRBD2. The sample in question was CD4+ or CD8+ T cells sorted from blood, obtained in a trial of the OX40 agonist ivuxolimab. The sequence was collected from an adult with an advanced solid tumor such as melanoma, head and neck, liver or kidney cancer. The CDR3 region has the DNA TGTGCCAGCAGCTCGTCGACTAGCGGTTACAATGAGCAGTTCTTC. Residues: CASSSSTSGYNEQFF.